At least ten counts were recorded for the clone carrying this TCR beta chain. Its specificity is unknown. The data derive from a study of regulatory T cells in long-lasting Graves disease. Study outcomes and limitations: TRBV28, TRBJ1-2 and TRBJ2-5 emerged as the favored segments in persistent disease.

CDR3 length: 14 amino acids. Trimming at V came to 6 bases and at J to 4 bases, leaving 9 bases not matched to a gene. iRepertoire HTBI primers and Arm-PCR of CDR3 regions built TCR beta libraries. Original handling: In the combined samples, 55 to 75 TRBV and 14 to 15 TRBJ segments were identified. TCRdb ran MiXCR on the multiplex PCR reads and lists one entry per CDR3 protein. The V and J calls shown here were made by TCRdb, not taken from the authors' results. The sample yields approximately 400,000 distinct CDR3 sequences, roughly a sixth seen once. Sample time point: newly diagnosed GD, antithyroid drugs for less than 3 months. The TCR library was made from RNA that had been extracted from PBMCs in TRIzol.

The TCR originated in a female donor with Graves disease. The sequencing here drew on peripheral blood mononuclear cells (PBMCs), taken at new diagnosis, from a patient treated with antithyroid drugs. The chain uses TRBV12-3 or TRBV12-4 and TRBJ2-7; 7 bases agree with TRBD2. Here the CDR3 reads CASSLVAGVYEQYF. The CDR3 nucleotides read TGTGCCAGCAGCTTGGTCGCGGGAGTGTACGAGCAGTACTTC.